This TCR beta chain was identified during a study of shared clonotypes between healthy human individuals. Study background: Donor composition was a couple of women and three men, aged 18 to 49.

Generated by immunoSEQ multiplex PCR, the TCRdb table keeps only in-frame clones and is missing some. The table includes roughly 2,500,000 clones, 90% to 95% detected once. In germline, CDR1 is SSHAT, CDR2 FNYEAQ (reference sequence). V lost 2 bases and J lost 2; bases outside the gene matches: 14. This CDR3 spans 21 amino acids. V is TRBV7-7 and J is TRBJ2-3; TRBD2 matches 15 bases. Sequencing was done on a sample of naive CD4+ T cells from PBMCs. Stated subset: CD45RA+ positively selected. This sequence originates from a man aged 18 to 30 in good health. Some clones in this sample may be carry-over from other donors' samples. The CDR3 nucleotides read TGTGCCAGCAGCTTAAAGGGGGTTCCGGGACTAGCGGGAGGCGTCACAGATACGCAGTATTTT. Protein product: CASSLKGVPGLAGGVTDTQYF.